This TCR beta chain emerged from a study of vaccination effects on CD4 cells after COVID-19. This clone was seen once. Its cognate antigen is unknown. The CDR3 loop spans 12 amino acids. V shed 9 bases and J shed 6 bases, with 12 bases lying between them. Germline loops: CDR1 KGHDR, CDR2 SFDVKD. Generated by immunoSEQ multiplex PCR, the TCRdb table keeps only in-frame clones and is missing some. The sample lists 45,000 or so clones; 76% were seen once. After roughly eleven days in culture, the CD4+ T cells were isolated. The receptor's source is a human donor who had a prior SARS-CoV-2 infection. The source was CD4+ T cells from PBMCs cultured without peptide, collected before COVID-19 vaccination. The V and J genes are TRBV24-1 and TRBJ2-3, with D perhaps matching TRBD2 (6 bases). CDR3 protein: CATGRAGDTQYF. CDR3 nucleotides: TGTGCCACCGGCAGAGCGGGCGATACGCAGTATTTT.